This T cell receptor beta chain was captured in a study of cytomegalovirus exposure and HLA in healthy donors (dated by TCRdb to 2015 to 2018). Regarding the study in general: An earlier analysis of roughly 570 of the donors reported about 280 Gb of sequence data and around 110 million unique TCR beta sequences obtained from 150 million to 200 million T cells. Approximately 300 gigabases of sequencing data and approximately 92 million unique TCR sequences made up an early release that covered approximately 700 HLA-typed donors. The genetic ancestry cluster associated with self-reported Caucasian donors included about 81% of the 398 genotyped donors. The study was designed to test whether signatures of past pathogen exposure could be identified by cataloging public T cell receptors. The study used immunosequencing to profile the T cell repertoires of several hundred subjects and linked those repertoires to cytomegalovirus serostatus. In addition to the first cohort of roughly 670 subjects, a separate validation cohort of about 120 different subjects was used. To predict cytomegalovirus infection status, the study brought together high-throughput TCR immunosequencing, statistical association of individual TCRs with disease status, and machine learning. To study patterns of TCR occurrence, a later analysis re-analyzed previously published TCR beta repertoires from several hundred donors and added high-resolution HLA genotyping. Rather than drawing on any new phenotypic data, the later analysis identified candidate immune exposures from TCR beta sequences and the way those sequences occurred across donors. To decide whether each TCR beta V gene segment behaved as functional or pseudogenic, an earlier analysis of some 600 of the donors relied on high-throughput TCR beta sequencing. Donor age, sex, ethnicity and CMV serostatus were compiled alongside the repertoire data. A later genetic analysis took genome-wide SNP genotypes for about three fifths of the 666 donors and used that subset as a discovery cohort. Every repertoire in the discovery cohort had been generated on one and the same sequencing platform. HLA typing covered class I and class II loci at four-digit resolution. The number of typed donors differed by locus: roughly 620-640 for A, B, C, DRB1 and DQB1; 500 to 550 for DQA1; around 610 for DPA1; and about 470 for DPB1. Roughly 5 DR-DQ haplotypes were treated as single units for association and clustering because of strong linkage in the cohort. Among about 400 genotyped donors of the cohort, an average of approximately 240,000 unique TCR beta nucleotide sequences was sequenced per donor, of which about 19% were non-productive.

The cohort was made up of 650 to 700 healthy bone marrow donors. At the time of sampling, all cohort members were nominally healthy, though unrecorded immune exposures were likely present. The donor tested CMV seronegative and was one of the 352 seronegative cohort members. A peripheral blood sample was collected from each donor, and TCR beta sequencing was performed on peripheral blood mononuclear cells. The Qiagen DNeasy Blood Extraction Kit was used to extract genomic DNA from the blood cell samples. Notes on this clone: What this receptor recognizes is not known. No quality values exist for individual bases; no much larger clone is one base distant.

What the authors observed across the whole study: Only TCR beta chains were sequenced in this cohort, and the absence of alpha or paired-chain data limited detectable features. Presence/absence analyses assumed roughly uniform sequencing depth across donors, an assumption that may not hold. In a later analysis, the rate of TCR association differed among HLA loci, with DRB1 alleles having the most associated TCRs and HLA-C alleles having the fewest. A few of the identified cytomegalovirus-associated TCR beta chains were confirmed in vitro to be specific for cytomegalovirus antigens. Because counts were too low, seventeen rarely observed V segments, including chromosome 9 orphons, were excluded from the earlier analysis of fewer than 650 of the donors. According to a later analysis, most CMV-associated TCR beta chains appeared to be HLA-restricted, and the HLA associations seemed to be driven largely by CMV exposure. Compared with the roughly 700-donor mean, donors in an Asian-associated ancestry cluster had fewer N-insertions in productive TCRs, according to a later genetic analysis. Across donors, most TCR sequences were observed very rarely, whereas some public TCRs were present in many individuals. Correlated functional status among segregating V segments might be attributable to linkage disequilibrium, but an unknown experimental factor could not be ruled out. In an earlier analysis of about 550 of the donors, most TCR beta V segments were observed in productive rearrangements about 87% or about 30% of the time, broadly matching IMGT annotations. Compared with equally common non-associated chains, HLA-associated TCR beta chains in a later analysis were more clonally expanded and had lower generation probabilities. A further reported finding was that TCR beta sequences accurately predicted the HLA-A and HLA-B alleles for most subjects in the first cohort. In a later genetic analysis, a missense DCLRE1C variant was associated with V-gene and J-gene trimming of TCR beta chains, and the association was replicated in an independent cohort. A later analysis reported that several top co-occurrence clusters appeared linked to parvovirus B19, influenza, CMV and Epstein-Barr virus. Specific HLA alleles were associated with over 15,000 TCR beta sequences at a false discovery rate of 0.05 in a later analysis. When HLA alleles, especially DR and DQ, strongly co-occurred, attributing TCR associations to individual alleles was difficult. In both the original and validation cohorts, the classifier was reported to diagnose cytomegalovirus status with high specificity and sensitivity. A group of highly shared sequence variants was considered likely to be a technical artifact of the sequencing pipeline. The study listed approximately 150 TCR beta chains as associated with cytomegalovirus. CMV serostatus was the only immune exposure information available for the cohort. Some IMGT-functional V segments, including TRBV6-2 and TRBV6-3, could not be told apart with the 87-base-pair reads, so those segments were excluded. The authors suggested that the approach could potentially be extended to other disease states and immunological phenotypes. Because HLA typing was unavailable for some donors at each locus, only the typed subset was used in association tests.

Its CDR3 holds 15 amino acids, cysteine through phenylalanine. The read is trimmed to its CDR3 DNA, 45 bases read in frame from base 1. CDR1 is given as LNHDA and CDR2 as SQIVND, both from the germline V gene (reference sequence). The junction shows trimming of 1 base on V and 4 bases on J, plus 13 bases between the germline ends. Library preparation employed the immunoSEQ multiplex PCR assay. A mixture of 60 forward primers for TCR Vbeta segments and 13 reverse primers for TCR Jbeta segments was used in the multiplex PCR. A multiplex PCR assay on genomic DNA amplified the CDR3 region of rearranged TCR beta genes. The amplified TCR beta libraries were sequenced on the Illumina HiSeq System as 87-base-pair reads. Turning to the authors' computational methods: In a later analysis, around 80 million unique TCR beta chains were counted across the approximately 640 repertoires, and about 9.9 million of these chains were shared by at least two donors. Raw reads were error-corrected and collapsed into unique sequences by a nearest-neighbor algorithm in which closely related sequences were merged to remove PCR and sequencing errors. V, D and J gene segments were assigned by aligning CDR3 sequences to IMGT reference sequences. For a sequence to be retained, a match of at least six nucleotides to both a V gene segment and a J gene segment was required. Rearrangements were classified as productive when the CDR3 lacked stop codons and remained in frame with V and J, and all other rearrangements were classified as non-productive. Following IMGT convention, CDR3 was defined as the stretch from the second conserved V-encoded cysteine to the conserved J-encoded phenylalanine. The earlier analysis of 550 to 650 of the donors excluded any sequence lacking an unambiguous match to a single V gene segment. An earlier analysis of approximately 590 of the donors called V segments functional above 56.7% productive rearrangements and segregating when the between-donor standard deviation exceeded 5%. To diagnose cytomegalovirus status from the catalog of TCR beta chain sequences, a statistical classification framework was built. In a later analysis, TCR nucleotide sequences were compared against IMGT/GENE-DB human TR gene sequences so that V and J genes could be assigned. Using the TCRdist pipeline, a later analysis assigned CDR3 sequences along with most-parsimonious VDJ recombination scenarios. A later analysis defined each TCR beta chain by its CDR3 amino acid sequence plus V-gene family, and excluded reads lacking a unique V-gene family. A later analysis removed roughly 590 highly shared, low-generation-probability nucleotide sequences to deal with suspected cross-contamination and a sequencing artifact. In a later analysis, a clonal expansion index was calculated for each public chain from normalized within-repertoire ranks of inferred template counts. Generation probabilities in a later analysis came from a VDJ recombination model fitted to out-of-frame rearrangements, and those results were checked against IGoR. In a later analysis, hypergeometric tests were used to score TCR-TCR, TCR-HLA and TCR-CMV co-occurrence, with a repertoire-size bias correction applied to TCR pairs. False discovery rates were estimated in a later analysis by permuting HLA or CMV assignments 20 times. In a later analysis, co-occurring TCRs were grouped using DBSCAN, with TCRdist sequence similarity added in when clustering inside HLA-allele-positive subsets. Repertoires with fewer than 30,000 or more than 120,000 public chains were left out of co-occurrence clustering, as were five repertoires with anomalous nucleotide sharing. TCRdb's version of the immuneACCESS table is confined to in-frame rearrangements and falls short of the full clone set. An unresolved V gene accounts for under half of the shortfall where checked; the remainder is of unknown origin. V, J and clone size are those of that table, while D and trimming were read from the DNA. This sample comprises 150,000 to 200,000 clones, 71% of them detected only once. Under 3.5% of the sample is taken by the ten largest.

The sequenced sample was PBMCs. This clonotype originated in a woman aged 25 to 39 in good health and CMV-seronegative. This chain is built from TRBV19 and TRBJ1-2, with no reliable assignment of the D segment. The nucleotide sequence reads as follows: TGTGCCAGTAGTATAGCAAACCCGGAGGGCTATGGCTACACCTTC. This codes for CASSIANPEGYGYTF. Reference TRBV19 and TRBJ1-2 genes cover what lies past the CDR3, so the full variable domain is DGGITQSPKYLFRKEGQNVTLSCEQNLNHDAMYWYRQDPGQGLRLIYYSQIVNDFQKGDIAEGYSVSREKKESFPLTVTSAQKNPTAFYLCASSIANPEGYGYTFGSGTRLTVV.